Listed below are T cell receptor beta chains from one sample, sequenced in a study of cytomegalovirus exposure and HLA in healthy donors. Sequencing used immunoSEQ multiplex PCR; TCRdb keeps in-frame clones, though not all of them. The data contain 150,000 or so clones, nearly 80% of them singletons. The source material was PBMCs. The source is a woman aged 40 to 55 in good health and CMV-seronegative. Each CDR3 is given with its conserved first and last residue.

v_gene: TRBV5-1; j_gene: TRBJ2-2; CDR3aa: CASSLNTGGAGELFF
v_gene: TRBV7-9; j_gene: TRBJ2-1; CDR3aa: CASSLGLAGDEQFF
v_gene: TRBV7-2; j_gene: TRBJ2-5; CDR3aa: CASSSSPAGGGKTQYF
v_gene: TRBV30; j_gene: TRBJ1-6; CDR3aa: CAWSVSRYNSPLHF
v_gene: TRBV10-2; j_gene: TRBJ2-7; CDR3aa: CASSEPRVYEQYF
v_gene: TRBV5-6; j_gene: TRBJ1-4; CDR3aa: CASSVTGGDRKLFF
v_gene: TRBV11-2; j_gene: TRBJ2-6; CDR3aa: CASSPGLRAGANGLTF
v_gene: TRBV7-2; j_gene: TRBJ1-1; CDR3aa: CASSYQAVGQGWDTEAFF
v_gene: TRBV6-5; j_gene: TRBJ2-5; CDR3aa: CASSEGGWETQYF
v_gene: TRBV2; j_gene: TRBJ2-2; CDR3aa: CASSENSIRGELFF
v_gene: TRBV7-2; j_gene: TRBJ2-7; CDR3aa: CASSLDRLPRPEQYF
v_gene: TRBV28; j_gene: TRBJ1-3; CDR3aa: CASSLVRGALGNTIYF
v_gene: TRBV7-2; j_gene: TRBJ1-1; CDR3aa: CASTGQRLNTEAFF
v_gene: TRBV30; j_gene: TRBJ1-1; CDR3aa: CAWGGENTEAFF
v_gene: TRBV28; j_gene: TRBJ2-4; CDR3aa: CASSLVGLAGREAKNIQYF
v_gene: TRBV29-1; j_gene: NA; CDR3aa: CSVVPAGASYEQYF
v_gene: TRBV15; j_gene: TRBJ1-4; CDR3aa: CATSTRAGTGFRYEKLFF
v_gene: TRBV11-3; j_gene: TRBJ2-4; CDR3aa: CASSPGTSGFEGIQYF
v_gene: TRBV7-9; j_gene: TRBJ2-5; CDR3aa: CASSLASTYQETQYF
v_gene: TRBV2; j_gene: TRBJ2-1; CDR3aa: CASSVLNEQFF
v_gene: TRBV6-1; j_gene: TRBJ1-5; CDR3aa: CASSEWGGNQPQHF
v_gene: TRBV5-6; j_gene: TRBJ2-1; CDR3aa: CASSLGTYNEQFF
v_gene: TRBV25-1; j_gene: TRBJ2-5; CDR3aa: CASSEYTGEETQYF
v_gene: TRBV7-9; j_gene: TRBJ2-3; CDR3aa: CASSLGLSVPDTQYF
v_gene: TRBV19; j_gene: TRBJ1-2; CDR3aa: CASSIRWGHRGYTF
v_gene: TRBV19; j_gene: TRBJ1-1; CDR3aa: CASSPRTGMNTEAFF
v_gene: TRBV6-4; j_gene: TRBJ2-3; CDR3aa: CASSEAGEWDTQYF
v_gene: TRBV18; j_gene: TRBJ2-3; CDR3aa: CASSPVGQGVDTQYF
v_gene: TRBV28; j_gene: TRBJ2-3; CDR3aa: CATKGAGGGTDTQYF
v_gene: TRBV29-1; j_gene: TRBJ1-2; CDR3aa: CSVVWQYGYTF
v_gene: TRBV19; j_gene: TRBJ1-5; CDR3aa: CASSSGLQPQHF
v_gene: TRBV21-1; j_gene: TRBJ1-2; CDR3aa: CASSKGGTGSYGYTF
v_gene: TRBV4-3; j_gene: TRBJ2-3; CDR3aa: CASSQDRAGGTDTQYF
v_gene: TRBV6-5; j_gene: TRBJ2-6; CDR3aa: CAGGVSGANVLTF
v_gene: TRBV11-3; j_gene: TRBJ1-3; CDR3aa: CASSLQGVAGNTIYF
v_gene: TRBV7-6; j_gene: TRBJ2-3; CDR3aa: CASSLLGQFTDTQYF
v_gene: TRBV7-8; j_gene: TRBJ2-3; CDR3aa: CASSPGLASDTQYF
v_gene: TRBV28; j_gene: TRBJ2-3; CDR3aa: CASSPGRRLIDTQYF
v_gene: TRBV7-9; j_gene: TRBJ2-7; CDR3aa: CSSSPGLDGRSYEQYF
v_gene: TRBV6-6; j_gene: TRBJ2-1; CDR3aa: CASSLSGGYNEQFF
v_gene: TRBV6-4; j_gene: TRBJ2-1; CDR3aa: CASSDEGLAPYNEQFF
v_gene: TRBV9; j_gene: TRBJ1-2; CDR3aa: CASSVGTGGNFGNYGYTF
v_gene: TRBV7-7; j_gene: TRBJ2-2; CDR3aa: CASSHGTGATGELFF
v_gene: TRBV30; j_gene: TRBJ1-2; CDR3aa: CAWTGGNYGYTF
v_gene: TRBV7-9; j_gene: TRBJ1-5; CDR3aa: CASSSDFNQPQHF
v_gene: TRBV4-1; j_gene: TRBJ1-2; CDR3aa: CASSQDFDRAPYGYTF
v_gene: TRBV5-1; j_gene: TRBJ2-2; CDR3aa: CASSPAGGPGTGELFF
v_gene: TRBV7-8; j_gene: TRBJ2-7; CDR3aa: CASSIRGSSYEQYF
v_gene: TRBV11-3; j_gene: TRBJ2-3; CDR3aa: CASSLGAGGPGTDTQYF
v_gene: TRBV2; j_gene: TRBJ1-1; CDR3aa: CASSELGGMNTEAFF
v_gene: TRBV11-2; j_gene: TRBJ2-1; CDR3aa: CASSLDGANEQFF
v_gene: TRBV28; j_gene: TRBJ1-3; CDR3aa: CASSLHGTGRTGNTIYF
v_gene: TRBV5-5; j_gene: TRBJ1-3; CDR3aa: CASSLETGYSGNTIYF
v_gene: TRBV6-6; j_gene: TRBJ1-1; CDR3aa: CASSPSQVNTEAFF